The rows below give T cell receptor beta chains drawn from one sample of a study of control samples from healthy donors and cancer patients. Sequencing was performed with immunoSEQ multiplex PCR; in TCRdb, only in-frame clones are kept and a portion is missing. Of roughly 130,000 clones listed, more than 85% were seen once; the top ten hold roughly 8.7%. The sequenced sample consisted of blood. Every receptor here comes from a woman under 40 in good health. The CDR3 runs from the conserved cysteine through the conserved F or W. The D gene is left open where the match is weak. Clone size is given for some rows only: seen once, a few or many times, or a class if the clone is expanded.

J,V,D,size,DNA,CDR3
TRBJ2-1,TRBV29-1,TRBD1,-,TGCAGCGTTGAAGAGACAGGGTCGGATGAGCAGTTCTTC,CSVEETGSDEQFF
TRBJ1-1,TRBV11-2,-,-,TGTGCCAGCAGTCCCCTCTCTCCGAGACAGGAGAGGTCTGAAGCTTTCTTT,CASSPLSPRQERSEAFF
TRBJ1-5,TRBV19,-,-,TGTGCCAGTAATCCGGGGGGCCGTCAGCCCCAGCATTTT,CASNPGGRQPQHF
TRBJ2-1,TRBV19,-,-,TGTGCCAGTACCGATCCTGGCTCCTACAATGAGCAGTTCTTC,CASTDPGSYNEQFF
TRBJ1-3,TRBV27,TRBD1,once,TGTGCCAGCAGTCCCTTAGGGACAGGGGAAGGAAACACCATATATTTT,CASSPLGTGEGNTIYF
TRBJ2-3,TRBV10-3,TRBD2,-,TGTGCCATCAGTGAAAATCGACTAGCGGGAGCTATGGGCACAGATACGCAGTATTTT,CAISENRLAGAMGTDTQYF
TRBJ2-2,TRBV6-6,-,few,TGTGCCAGCAGTTACGCAGCCACCGGGGAGCTGTTTTTT,CASSYAATGELFF
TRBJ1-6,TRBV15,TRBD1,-,TGTGCCACCAGCAGCGGGACAGCCAATAATTCACCCCTCCACTTT,CATSSGTANNSPLHF
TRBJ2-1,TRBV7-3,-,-,TGTGCCAGCAGCTTATCCAGCTCCTACAATGAGCAGTTCTTC,CASSLSSSYNEQFF
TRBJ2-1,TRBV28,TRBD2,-,TGTGCCAGCAGTTTAAAGGGACTAGCGGGAGAACGGGAGCAGTTCTTC,CASSLKGLAGEREQFF
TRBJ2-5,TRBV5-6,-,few,TGTGCCAGCGGGGTAACTTACCAAGAGACCCAGTACTTC,CASGVTYQETQYF
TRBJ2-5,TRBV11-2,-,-,TGTGCCAGCAGCTTAGACCAAGAGACCCAGTACTTC,CASSLDQETQYF